The T cell receptor (beta chain) under discussion was sequenced for a study of T cell changes during pregnancy in multiple sclerosis. Data came from immunoSEQ multiplex PCR; TCRdb stores just in-frame clones and leaves some out. In the table there are around 55,000 clones, roughly 94% of which are singletons. V was clipped by 3 bases and J by 6 bases; unmatched bases: 8. CDR3 length: 15 residues. Germline lookup yields CDR1 MDHEN and CDR2 SYDVKM. The rearrangement uses TRBV28 and TRBJ1-5, with 7 bases aligning to TRBD1. Material: CD8+ T cells from peripheral blood mononuclear cells, obtained in the third trimester of pregnancy. The TCR was taken from a female donor with multiple sclerosis, enrolled in a pregnancy study. The CDR3 DNA follows: TGTGCCAGCAGTTTGAACAGGGGAATGGGTCAGCCCCAGCATTTT. It specifies CASSLNRGMGQPQHF.